This T cell receptor beta chain originates from a study of blood T cell repertoires in COVID-19. Generated by immunoSEQ multiplex PCR, the TCRdb table keeps only in-frame clones and is missing some. The sample records about 270,000 clones, 85% to 90% being singletons. This clone occurred once. The CDR3 consists of 12 residues. CDR1 and CDR2 (germline): LNHDA, SQIVND (reference sequence). With 8 bases clipped from V and 6 bases from J, the junction kept 2 bases outside the gene matches. Sequences were obtained from PBMCs or T cells enriched from blood (not recorded which). V usage is TRBV19 and J usage is TRBJ1-2; 11 positions match TRBD1. This receptor was identified in a woman in her 30s with acute COVID-19. CDR3 DNA sequence: TGTGCCAGTGCGGACAGGGGGCATGGCTACACCTTC. Amino acid sequence: CASADRGHGYTF.